The clone carrying this T cell receptor (beta chain) was seen many times. Its antigen is unknown. Uncontrolled infection, other autoimmune disease, pregnancy or lactation disqualified patients from enrolment. Clinical symptoms, serum thyroxine and TRAb, thyroid ultrasound and orbital computed tomography together formed the diagnostic basis. The entry originates in a study of T cells in Graves' hyperthyroidism and ophthalmopathy. Study conclusions and caveats: Prediction of ophthalmopathy progression came a median 6.5 months pre-onset.

Amplification of TCR beta CDR3 regions was performed using RNA transcripts as template. Initially, a first-round RT-PCR of the TCR CDR3 employed the HTBI primer set. MiXCR, applied by TCRdb to the multiplex PCR reads, yields one record per CDR3 protein. The table has 450,000 to 700,000 distinct CDR3 sequences, just over 45% seen once. V shed 5 bases and J shed 0 bases, with 14 bases lying between them. The CDR3 is 16 amino acids. The germline V gene encodes CDR1 SEHNR and CDR2 FQNEAQ (reference sequence). The receptor was derived from an adult woman with Graves' disease, either hyperthyroidism or ophthalmopathy (not recorded which). The V and J genes are TRBV7-9 and TRBJ1-3, with D unresolved. Source material: peripheral blood or thyroid tissue (not recorded which). The CDR3 is CASSQLLGSSGNTIYF. The CDR3 DNA reads TGTGCCAGCAGCCAACTTCTGGGGAGCTCTGGAAACACCATATATTTT.